This is a list of T cell receptor beta chains from one sample in a study of circulating and synovial CD4+ cells in juvenile arthritis. Only in-frame clones appear in the TCRdb table, and some are missing; sequencing was by immunoSEQ multiplex PCR. The data contain tens of thousands of clones, about 95% of them singletons. Input material: CD4+ T cells from blood. The receptors stem from a human donor with juvenile idiopathic arthritis. The CDR3 runs from the conserved cysteine through the conserved F or W. D genes are given only for firm matches. Clone size, where shown, is once, few, many, or a class for clones that have expanded.

TRBV5-1	TRBJ1-6	-	-	TGCGCCAGCAGCTTGTCAGGGAACGTGAATTCCCCCCTCCACTTT	CASSLSGNVNSPLHF
TRBV18	TRBJ1-1	-	few	TGTGCCAGCCGCGTTCAGGGAAGTAACGCTGAAGCTTTCTTT	CASRVQGSNAEAFF
TRBV14	TRBJ1-2	-	once	TGTGCCAGCAGCCAACTTCGCGTTAGTGGCTACACCTTC	CASSQLRVSGYTF
TRBV9	TRBJ1-5	-	-	TGTGCCAGCAGCGTAGCTCCAGGGGAAGAACAGCCCCAGCATTTT	CASSVAPGEEQPQHF
TRBV5-4	TRBJ1-2	TRBD1	-	TGTGCCAGCAGCCTCGGGACAGAAGGCTATGGCTACACCTTC	CASSLGTEGYGYTF
TRBV4-1	TRBJ2-1	-	-	TGCGCCAGCAGCCAAGATTCGGCCTTTGGGAGGTCGCAGTTCTTC	CASSQDSAFGRSQFF
TRBV5-1	TRBJ2-3	TRBD1	-	TGCGCCAGCAGCCGGGGACAGGGATTGGATACGCAGTATTTT	CASSRGQGLDTQYF
TRBV5-4	TRBJ1-2	-	-	TGTGCCAGCAGCTTGGACGGAACAGGCTCCTATGGCTACACCTTC	CASSLDGTGSYGYTF
TRBV28	TRBJ1-5	-	-	TGTGCCAGCAGTGGGTCCGGGGTTGGAAATCAGCCCCAGCATTTT	CASSGSGVGNQPQHF
TRBV6-4	TRBJ2-1	TRBD2	-	TGTGCCAGCAGTGGGCAGGCGGGAGGACGACAGTTCTTC	CASSGQAGGRQFF
TRBV1	TRBJ2-1	-	-	TGCACCAGCAGCCAAGTACTAGCGGCCCATCGGGCTTACAATGAGCAGTTCTTC	CTSSQVLAAHRAYNEQFF
TRBV7-2	TRBJ1-3	-	-	TGTGCCAGCAGACTGGTGGGCGGAAACACCATATATTTT	CASRLVGGNTIYF
TRBV28	TRBJ1-2	TRBD1	-	TGTGCCAGCAGTTTATCACAGGGGACCAACTATGGCTACACCTTC	CASSLSQGTNYGYTF
TRBV7-2	TRBJ2-4	TRBD2	-	TGTGCCAGCAGCTTAAATGGCGGGGGGTTGAGCATTCAGTACTTC	CASSLNGGGLSIQYF
TRBV19	TRBJ1-5	-	-	TGTGCCAGTAGTAGAACAGTTAGCAATCAGCCCCAGCATTTT	CASSRTVSNQPQHF
TRBV25-1	TRBJ2-2	-	-	TGTGCCAGCTCGGGCAGGGACATCCCTTCGGGGGAGCTGTTTTTT	CASSGRDIPSGELFF
TRBV2	TRBJ2-3	TRBD2	-	TGTGCCAGCAGTGAAGCGCAAGGAAGAGCGGGGGGGCCTGTCTCGCAGTATTTT	CASSEAQGRAGGPVSQYF
TRBV6-5	TRBJ1-1	TRBD1	-	TGTGCCAGCAGTCACCGAGGACAGGGCGGCCTTGAAGCTTTCTTT	CASSHRGQGGLEAFF
TRBV4-1	TRBJ1-6	TRBD1	-	TGCGCCAGCAGCCCCCGTCCGGACAGGGGGTCGAGATCACCCCTCCACTTT	CASSPRPDRGSRSPLHF
TRBV9	TRBJ1-6	TRBD1	-	TGTGCCAGCAGCGCGGGACAGGGGGTATCACCCCTCCACTTT	CASSAGQGVSPLHF
TRBV10-2	TRBJ1-2	-	-	TGCGCCAGCAGTCCGACAGTCTATGGCTACACCTTC	CASSPTVYGYTF
TRBV11-1	TRBJ2-1	TRBD2	-	TGTGCCAGCAACTTTTATAGCGGGCTAAATGAGCAGTTCTTC	CASNFYSGLNEQFF
TRBV30	TRBJ1-4	-	-	TGTGCCTGGAGACAGGGATCCCTCCCTTTTGCAACTAATGAAAAACTGTTTTTT	CAWRQGSLPFATNEKLFF
TRBV29-1	TRBJ2-3	-	-	TGCAGCGTTAGACAGGTTATTAGCACAGATACGCAGTATTTT	CSVRQVISTDTQYF
TRBV4-1	TRBJ2-7	-	-	TGCGCCAGCAGCCAATCCTTTTCCTACGAGCAGTACTTC	CASSQSFSYEQYF
TRBV7-2	TRBJ2-7	TRBD1	-	TGTGCCAGCAGTAGACCGGGACAGGGCTTAAACGAGCAGTACTTC	CASSRPGQGLNEQYF
TRBV11-2	TRBJ1-2	TRBD1	-	TGTGCCAGCAGCGCTTTACAGGGGGACAAGGGCTACACCTTC	CASSALQGDKGYTF
TRBV10-3	TRBJ2-5	-	-	TGTGCCATCGGTAAACTGGACACTCAAGAGACCCAGTACTTC	CAIGKLDTQETQYF
TRBV28	TRBJ2-7	TRBD1	-	TGTGCCAGCAGTCAACCCGGGACAGGTTCCTACGAGCAGTACTTC	CASSQPGTGSYEQYF
TRBV4-2	TRBJ2-4	-	-	TGTGCCAGCAGGTACCCTAAGGGGCGGGAGAGCCAGGGGAGCATTCAGTACTTC	CASRYPKGRESQGSIQYF
TRBV7-2	TRBJ2-3	TRBD2	-	TGTGCCAGCAGTCGAGCTAGCGGGGCGGTTGAAAATACGCAGTATTTT	CASSRASGAVENTQYF
TRBV5-8	TRBJ2-7	-	-	TGTGCCAGCAGCTGGGAGTCAGGTTCCAACGAGCAGTACTTC	CASSWESGSNEQYF
TRBV27	TRBJ1-6	TRBD1	-	TGTGCCGGAGTTGACAGGGTTTCATATAATTCCCCCCTCCACTTT	CAGVDRVSYNSPLHF
TRBV2	TRBJ2-3	TRBD1	-	TGTGCCAGCCAGGGACAGGGGGTTTCGGCAGATACGCAGTATTTT	CASQGQGVSADTQYF
TRBV19	TRBJ1-2	-	-	TGTGCCAGTAGTATAGGGCAGGGCTATGGCTACACCTTC	CASSIGQGYGYTF
TRBV6-5	TRBJ2-2	-	-	TGTGCCAGCAGTCTAATGGGGGAGGAGACCGGGGAGCTGTTTTTT	CASSLMGEETGELFF
TRBV6-6	TRBJ2-7	-	-	TGTGCCAGCAGGGCTAGTCGAAACGAGCAGTACTTC	CASRASRNEQYF
TRBV28	TRBJ2-7	-	-	TGTGCCAGCAGTTCCCCCCACTCCTACGAGCAGTACTTC	CASSSPHSYEQYF
TRBV29-1	TRBJ1-2	-	-	TGCAGCGCAAAGACGGATAAGGGGTATGGCTACACCTTC	CSAKTDKGYGYTF
TRBV6-1	TRBJ2-1	TRBD2	-	TGTGCCAGCTATCGGGGACTAGTGCAGTTGGGTGAGCAGTTCTTC	CASYRGLVQLGEQFF
TRBV4-3	TRBJ2-5	TRBD1	-	TGCGCCAGCAGCCAATGGACAGGGGAAGAGACCCAGTACTTC	CASSQWTGEETQYF
TRBV10-3	TRBJ2-7	-	-	TGTGCCACCGACACAGGGCGTTCCTACGAGCAGTACTTC	CATDTGRSYEQYF
TRBV4-1	TRBJ1-1	-	-	TGCGCCAGCAGCCTCCTTGGTCAGGACACTGAAGCTTTCTTT	CASSLLGQDTEAFF
TRBV19	TRBJ1-1	-	few	TGTGCCAGTAGTACCCAATCAGGGACTGAAGCTTTCTTT	CASSTQSGTEAFF
TRBV10-3	TRBJ1-2	TRBD1	-	TGTGCCATCAGTGAACGGACAGGGGGCGCGGATGGCTACACCTTC	CAISERTGGADGYTF